This TCR beta chain was retrieved from a study of blood T cell repertoires in COVID-19. Sequenced by immunoSEQ multiplex PCR; TCRdb stores in-frame clones only, minus some. This table holds over 95,000 clones, 80% to 85% found once. Germline V lookup: CDR1 GTSNPN, CDR2 SVGIG (reference sequence). The CDR3 is 16 residues long. The chain links TRBV30 to TRBJ1-4, with TRBD1 matching 9 bases. This sequence originates from a man between 65 and 85 years old with active or convalescent COVID-19. What was sequenced was peripheral blood. For the CDR3, the DNA is TGTGCTGGGGGCCCGACAGGGGGGACCTTAAATGAAAAACTGTTTTTT. Amino acid sequence: CAGGPTGGTLNEKLFF.